This entry describes one TCR beta chain. This sample is part of a study of cytomegalovirus exposure and HLA in healthy donors. 60 Vbeta and 13 Jbeta primers were used in PCR. Here immunoSEQ multiplex PCR was the method, and the copy in TCRdb shows in-frame clones only, minus some. The table lists approximately 160,000 clones, around 68% of them singletons. CDR1 and CDR2 from the germline V gene are MDHEN and SYDVKM. Trimming took 5 bases from V and 0 from J, leaving 8 bases between them. The CDR3 sequence is 14 residues long. The chain recombines TRBV28 with TRBJ1-3; TRBD1 might be the D (5 bases). The receptor comes from a woman between 35 and 50 years old in good health and CMV-seropositive. The specimen was PBMCs. CDR3 sequence: CASSQGPSGNTIYF. The CDR3 nucleotides read TGTGCCAGCAGTCAGGGTCCCTCTGGAAACACCATATATTTT.